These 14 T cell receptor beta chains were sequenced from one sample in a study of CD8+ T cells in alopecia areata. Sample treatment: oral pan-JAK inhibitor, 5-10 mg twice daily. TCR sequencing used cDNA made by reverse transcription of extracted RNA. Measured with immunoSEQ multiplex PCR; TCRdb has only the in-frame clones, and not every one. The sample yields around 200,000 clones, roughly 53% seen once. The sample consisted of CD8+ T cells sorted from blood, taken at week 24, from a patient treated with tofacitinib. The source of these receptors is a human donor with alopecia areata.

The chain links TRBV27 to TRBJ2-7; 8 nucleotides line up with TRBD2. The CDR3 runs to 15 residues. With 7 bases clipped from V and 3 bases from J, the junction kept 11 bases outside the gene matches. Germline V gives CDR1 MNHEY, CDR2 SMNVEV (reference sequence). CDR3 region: CASTQTGGTSYEQYF. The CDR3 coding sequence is TGTGCCAGCACCCAAACGGGGGGGACTAGCTACGAGCAGTACTTC.

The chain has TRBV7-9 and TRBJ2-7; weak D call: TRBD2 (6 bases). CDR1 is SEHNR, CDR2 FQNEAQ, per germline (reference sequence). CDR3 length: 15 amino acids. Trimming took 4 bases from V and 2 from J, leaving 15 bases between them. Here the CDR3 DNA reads TGTGCCAGCAGCTCAATAGTAGCGGAGACCTACGAGCAGTACTTC. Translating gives CASSSIVAETYEQYF. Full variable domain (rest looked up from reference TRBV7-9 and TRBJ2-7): DTGVSQNPRHKITKRGQNVTFRCDPISEHNRLYWYRQTLGQGPEFLTYFQNEAQLEKSRLLSDRFSAERPKGSFSTLEIQRTEQGDSAMYLCASSSIVAETYEQYFGPGTRLTVT.

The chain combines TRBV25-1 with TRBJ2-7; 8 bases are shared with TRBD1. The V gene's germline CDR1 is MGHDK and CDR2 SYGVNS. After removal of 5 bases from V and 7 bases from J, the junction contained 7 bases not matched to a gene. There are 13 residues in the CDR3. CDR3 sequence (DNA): TGTGCCAGCAGTTGGGGGACAGGAGCGGAGCAGTACTTC. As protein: CASSWGTGAEQYF.

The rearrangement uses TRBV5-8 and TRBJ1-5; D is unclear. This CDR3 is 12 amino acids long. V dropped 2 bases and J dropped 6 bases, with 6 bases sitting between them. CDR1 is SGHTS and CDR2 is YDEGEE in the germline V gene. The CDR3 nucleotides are TGTGCCAGCAGCTTCGAGGGTCAGCCCCAGCATTTT. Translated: CASSFEGQPQHF.

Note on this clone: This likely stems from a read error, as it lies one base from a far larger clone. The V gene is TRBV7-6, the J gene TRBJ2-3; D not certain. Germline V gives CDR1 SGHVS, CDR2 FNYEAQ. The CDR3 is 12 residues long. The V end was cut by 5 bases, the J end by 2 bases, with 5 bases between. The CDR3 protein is CASSATTDTQYF. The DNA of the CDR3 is TGTGCCAGCAGCGCAACCACAGATACGCAGTATTTT.

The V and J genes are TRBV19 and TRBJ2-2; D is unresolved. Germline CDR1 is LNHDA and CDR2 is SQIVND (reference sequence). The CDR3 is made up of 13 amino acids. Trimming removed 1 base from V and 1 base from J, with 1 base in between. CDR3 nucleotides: TGTGCCAGTAGTATAGGGAACACCGGGGAGCTGTTTTTT. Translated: CASSIGNTGELFF.

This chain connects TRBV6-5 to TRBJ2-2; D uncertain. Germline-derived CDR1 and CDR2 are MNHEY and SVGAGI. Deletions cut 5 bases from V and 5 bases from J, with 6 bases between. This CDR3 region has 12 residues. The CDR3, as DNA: TGTGCCAGCAGTCTCGGTACCGGGGAGCTGTTTTTT. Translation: CASSLGTGELFF.

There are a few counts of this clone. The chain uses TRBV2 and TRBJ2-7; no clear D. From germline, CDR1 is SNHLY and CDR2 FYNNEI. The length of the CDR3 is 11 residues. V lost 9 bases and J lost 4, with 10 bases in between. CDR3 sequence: CASQSEYEQYF. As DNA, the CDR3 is TGTGCCAGTCAGTCCGAGTACGAGCAGTACTTC.

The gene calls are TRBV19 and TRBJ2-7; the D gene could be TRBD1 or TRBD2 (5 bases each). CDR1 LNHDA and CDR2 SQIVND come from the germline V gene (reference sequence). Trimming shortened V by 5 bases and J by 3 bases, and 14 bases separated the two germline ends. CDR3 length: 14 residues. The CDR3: CASSHRDLNYEQYF. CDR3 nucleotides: TGTGCCAGTAGTCACCGGGACCTTAACTACGAGCAGTACTTC. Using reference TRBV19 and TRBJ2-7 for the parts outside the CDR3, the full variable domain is DGGITQSPKYLFRKEGQNVTLSCEQNLNHDAMYWYRQDPGQGLRLIYYSQIVNDFQKGDIAEGYSVSREKKESFPLTVTSAQKNPTAFYLCASSHRDLNYEQYFGPGTRLTVT.

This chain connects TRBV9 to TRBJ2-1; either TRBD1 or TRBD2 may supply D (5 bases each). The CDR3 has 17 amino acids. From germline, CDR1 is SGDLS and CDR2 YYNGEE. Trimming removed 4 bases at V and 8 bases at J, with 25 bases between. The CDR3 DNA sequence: TGTGCCAGCAGCCCCCATGGGCGCACCCCGATGGGGGATGAGCAGTTCTTC. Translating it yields CASSPHGRTPMGDEQFF.

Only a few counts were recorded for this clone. The CDR3 sequence: CASSQDRQGVTDTQYF. In DNA, the CDR3 is TGCGCCAGCAGCCAAGATCGACAGGGGGTCACAGATACGCAGTATTTT. The chain has TRBV4-3 and TRBJ2-3, with 9 bases lining up with TRBD1. The CDR3 extends over 16 amino acids. Germline V gene data show CDR1 as LGHNA and CDR2 as YSLEER. Trimming cost V 0 bases and J 2 bases; bases outside gene matches: 3.

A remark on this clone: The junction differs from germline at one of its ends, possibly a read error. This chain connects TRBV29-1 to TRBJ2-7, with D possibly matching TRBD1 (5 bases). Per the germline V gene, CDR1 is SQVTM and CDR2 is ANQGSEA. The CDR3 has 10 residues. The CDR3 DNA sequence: TGCAGCGTTGAAGATTCAGGGCTAAAGTTC. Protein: CSVEDSGLKF.

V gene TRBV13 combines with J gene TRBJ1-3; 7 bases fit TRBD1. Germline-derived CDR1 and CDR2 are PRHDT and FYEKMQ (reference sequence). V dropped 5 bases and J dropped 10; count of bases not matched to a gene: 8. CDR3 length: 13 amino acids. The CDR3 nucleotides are TGTGCCAGCAGCCCGCGGGGACAGAATACCATATATTTT. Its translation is CASSPRGQNTIYF.

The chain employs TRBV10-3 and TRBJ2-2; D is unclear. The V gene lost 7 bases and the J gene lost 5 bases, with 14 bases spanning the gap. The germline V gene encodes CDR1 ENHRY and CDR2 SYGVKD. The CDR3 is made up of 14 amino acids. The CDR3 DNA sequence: TGTGCCATCAAGGAAGATCGTCAAACCGGGGAGCTGTTTTTT. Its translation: CAIKEDRQTGELFF.